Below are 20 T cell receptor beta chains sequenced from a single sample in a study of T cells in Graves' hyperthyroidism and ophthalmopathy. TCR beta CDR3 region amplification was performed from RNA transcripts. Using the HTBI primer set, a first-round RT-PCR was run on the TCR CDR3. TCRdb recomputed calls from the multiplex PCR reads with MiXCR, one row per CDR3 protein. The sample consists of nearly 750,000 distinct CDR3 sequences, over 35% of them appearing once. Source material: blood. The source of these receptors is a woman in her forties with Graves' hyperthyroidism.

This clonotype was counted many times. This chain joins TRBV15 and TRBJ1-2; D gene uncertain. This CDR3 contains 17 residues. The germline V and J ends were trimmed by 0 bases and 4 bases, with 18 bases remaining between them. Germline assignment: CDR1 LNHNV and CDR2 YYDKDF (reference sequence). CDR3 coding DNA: TGTGCCACCAGCAGAGAACAAGGCAACAGCAGGCGCTATGGCTACACCTTC. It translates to CATSREQGNSRRYGYTF.

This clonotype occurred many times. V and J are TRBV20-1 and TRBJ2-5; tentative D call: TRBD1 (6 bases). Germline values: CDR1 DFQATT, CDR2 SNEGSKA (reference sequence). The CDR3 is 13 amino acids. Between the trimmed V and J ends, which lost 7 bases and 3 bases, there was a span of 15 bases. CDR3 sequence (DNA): TGCAGTGTCTCAGGGGAGAGCGAAGAGACCCAGTACTTC. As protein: CSVSGESEETQYF.

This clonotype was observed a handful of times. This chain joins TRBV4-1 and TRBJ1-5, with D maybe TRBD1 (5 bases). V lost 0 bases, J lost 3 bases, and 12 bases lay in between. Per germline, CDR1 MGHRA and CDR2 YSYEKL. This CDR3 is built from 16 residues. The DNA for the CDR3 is TGCGCCAGCAGCCAAGACCCGTATGGGGCCAATCAGCCCCAGCATTTT. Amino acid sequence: CASSQDPYGANQPQHF.

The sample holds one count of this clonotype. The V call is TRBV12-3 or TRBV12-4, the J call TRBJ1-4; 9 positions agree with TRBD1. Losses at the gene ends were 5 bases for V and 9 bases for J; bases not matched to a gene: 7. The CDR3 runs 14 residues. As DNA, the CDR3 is TGTGCCAGCAGTATAGGGACAGGGACTCAAAAACTGTTTTTT. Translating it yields CASSIGTGTQKLFF.

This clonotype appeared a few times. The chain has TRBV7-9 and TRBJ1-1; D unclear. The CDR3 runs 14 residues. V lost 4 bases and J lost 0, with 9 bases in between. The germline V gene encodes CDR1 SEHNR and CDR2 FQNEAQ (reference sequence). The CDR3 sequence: CASSSKILNTEAFF. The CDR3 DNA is TGTGCCAGCAGCTCGAAAATCTTGAACACTGAAGCTTTCTTT.

DNA for the CDR3: TGTGCCAGCAGGCTTAGCAATCAGCCCCAGCATTTT. As protein: CASRLSNQPQHF. V usage is TRBV28 and J usage is TRBJ1-5; unclear D gene. The CDR3 has 12 residues. Trimming left V 6 bases short and J 0 bases short, with 3 bases between. Germline CDR1 and CDR2: MDHEN and SYDVKM.

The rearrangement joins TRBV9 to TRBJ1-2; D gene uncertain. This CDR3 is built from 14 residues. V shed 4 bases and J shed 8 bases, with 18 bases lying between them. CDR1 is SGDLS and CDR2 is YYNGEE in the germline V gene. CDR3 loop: CASSQALGERGYTF. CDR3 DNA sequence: TGTGCCAGCAGCCAAGCACTCGGGGAACGCGGCTACACCTTC.

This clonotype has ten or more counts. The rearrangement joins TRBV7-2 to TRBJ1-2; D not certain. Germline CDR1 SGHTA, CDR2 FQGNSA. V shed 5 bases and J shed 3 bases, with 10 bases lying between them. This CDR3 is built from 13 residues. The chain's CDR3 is CASSATWDYGYTF. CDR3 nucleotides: TGTGCCAGCAGCGCCACCTGGGACTATGGCTACACCTTC.

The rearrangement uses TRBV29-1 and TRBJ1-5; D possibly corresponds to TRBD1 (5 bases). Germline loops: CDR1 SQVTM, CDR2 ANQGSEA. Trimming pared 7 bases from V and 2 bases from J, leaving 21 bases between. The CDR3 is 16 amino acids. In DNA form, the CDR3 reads TGCAGCGCTGGGTACGGGACCTTTCGGGGCAATCAGCCCCAGCATTTT. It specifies CSAGYGTFRGNQPQHF.

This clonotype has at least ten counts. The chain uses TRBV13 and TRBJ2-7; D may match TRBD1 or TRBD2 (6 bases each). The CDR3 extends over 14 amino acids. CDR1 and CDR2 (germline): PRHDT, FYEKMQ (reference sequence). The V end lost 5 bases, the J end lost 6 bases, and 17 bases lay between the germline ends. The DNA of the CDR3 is TGTGCCAGCAGCGCGACTAGGGGGAAGTCCGAGCAGTACTTC. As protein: CASSATRGKSEQYF.

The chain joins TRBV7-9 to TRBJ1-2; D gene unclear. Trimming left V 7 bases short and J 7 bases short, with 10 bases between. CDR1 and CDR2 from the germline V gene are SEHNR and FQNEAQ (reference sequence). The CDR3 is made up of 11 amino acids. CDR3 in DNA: TGTGCCAGCAACCCGGGCTGTGGCTACACCTTC. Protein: CASNPGCGYTF.

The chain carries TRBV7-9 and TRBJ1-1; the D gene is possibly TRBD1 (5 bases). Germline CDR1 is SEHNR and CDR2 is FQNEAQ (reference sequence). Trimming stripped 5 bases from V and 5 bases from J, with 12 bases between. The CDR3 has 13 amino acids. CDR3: CASSRDLGTEAFF. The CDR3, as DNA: TGTGCCAGCAGCCGGGACCTGGGAACTGAAGCTTTCTTT.

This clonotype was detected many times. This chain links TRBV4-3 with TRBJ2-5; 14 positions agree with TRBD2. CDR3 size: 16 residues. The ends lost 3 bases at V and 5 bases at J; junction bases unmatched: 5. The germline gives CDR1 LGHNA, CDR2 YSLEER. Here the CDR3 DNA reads TGCGCCAGCAGCCAGAGACTAGCGGGGGGGAGTGAGACCCAGTACTTC. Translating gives CASSQRLAGGSETQYF.

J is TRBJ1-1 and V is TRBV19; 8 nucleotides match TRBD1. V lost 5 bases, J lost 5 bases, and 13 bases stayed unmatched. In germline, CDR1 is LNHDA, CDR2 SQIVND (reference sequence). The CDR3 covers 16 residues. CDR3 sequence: CASSQYRTGKITEAFF. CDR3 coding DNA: TGTGCCAGTAGTCAATATCGGACAGGGAAAATAACTGAAGCTTTCTTT.

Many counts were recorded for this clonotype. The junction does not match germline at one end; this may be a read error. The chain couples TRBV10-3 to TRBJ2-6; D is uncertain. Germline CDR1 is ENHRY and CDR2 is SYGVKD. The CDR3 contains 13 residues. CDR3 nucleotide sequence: TGTGCCAGCAGTTCCTACGGGGCCAACGTCCTGACTTTC. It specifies CASSSYGANVLTF.

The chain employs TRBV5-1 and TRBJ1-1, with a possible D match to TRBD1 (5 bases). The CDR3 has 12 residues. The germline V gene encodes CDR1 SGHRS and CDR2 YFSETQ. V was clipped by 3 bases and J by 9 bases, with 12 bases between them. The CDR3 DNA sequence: TGCGCCAGCAGCTCCGGGACGGGGAAAGCTTTCTTT. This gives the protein CASSSGTGKAFF.

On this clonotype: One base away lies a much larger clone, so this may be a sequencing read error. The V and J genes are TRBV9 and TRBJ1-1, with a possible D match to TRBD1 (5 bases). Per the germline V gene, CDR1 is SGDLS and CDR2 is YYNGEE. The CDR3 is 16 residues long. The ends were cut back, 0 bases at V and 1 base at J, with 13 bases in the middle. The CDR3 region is CASSVGPTTENTEAFF. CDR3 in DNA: TGTGCCAGCAGCGTAGGCCCAACGACAGAGAACACTGAAGCTTTCTTT.

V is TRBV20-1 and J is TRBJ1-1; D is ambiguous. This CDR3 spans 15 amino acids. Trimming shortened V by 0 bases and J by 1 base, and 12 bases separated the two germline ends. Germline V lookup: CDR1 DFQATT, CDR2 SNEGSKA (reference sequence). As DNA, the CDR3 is TGCAGTGCTAGAGATTCGCCGAACGCGAACACTGAAGCTTTCTTT. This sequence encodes CSARDSPNANTEAFF.

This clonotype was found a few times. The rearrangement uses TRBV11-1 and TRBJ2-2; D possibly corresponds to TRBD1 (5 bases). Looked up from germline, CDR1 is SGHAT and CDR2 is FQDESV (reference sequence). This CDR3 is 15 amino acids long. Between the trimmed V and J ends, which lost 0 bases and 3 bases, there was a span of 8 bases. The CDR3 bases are TGTGCCAGCAGCTTAGCTCCCAGGGACACCGGGGAGCTGTTTTTT. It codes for CASSLAPRDTGELFF.

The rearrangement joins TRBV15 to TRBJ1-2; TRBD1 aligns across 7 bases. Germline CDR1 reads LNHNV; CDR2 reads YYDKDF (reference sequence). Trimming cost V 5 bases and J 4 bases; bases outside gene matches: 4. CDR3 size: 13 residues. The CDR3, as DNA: TGTGCCACCAGCCCCGACAGGGCCTATGGCTACACCTTC. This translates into CATSPDRAYGYTF.